This T cell receptor beta chain was found in a study of blood T cell repertoires in COVID-19 (dated by TCRdb to 2018 to 2021). About the full investigation: Samples from collaborators originated in the United States, Italy and Spain and spanned both the acute and convalescent phases of COVID-19. A freely available public database, intended as a resource for researchers studying the immune response to SARS-CoV-2, is where the repertoires were released. The material from the prospective study consisted of cDNA or gDNA derived from T cells, B-cell-depleted T cells, or PBMCs. Samples were obtained from the ongoing ImmuneRACE study (first 160 participants) and from over 1,000 subjects provided by 6 global collaborators. Where available, HLA class I and class II types were obtained from metadata supplied by the sample provider rather than from assay-based typing. Nearly every sample came with metadata listing a de-identified subject ID, COVID-19 status, age in years and sex. Deeply sampled blood TCRbeta repertoires from subjects exposed to, actively infected with, or recovered from COVID-19 were included in the dataset.

Points the paper makes about the study in general: The amount of clinical and demographic metadata varied by source and participant and was provided uncurated.

Including cysteine and phenylalanine, the CDR3 has 15 amino acids. The retained sequence is limited to the CDR3, 45 bases, with the frame set at the first base. CDR1 and CDR2, per the germline V gene (reference sequence), are LGHDT and YNNKEL. V was cut back by 4 bases and J by 2 bases, leaving a gap of 13 bases between them. TCRbeta CDR3 regions were amplified from genomic DNA by means of the immunoSEQ Assay, a bias-controlled multiplex PCR. In the source study's methods: Nucleated cell counts per sample were estimated from amplification of reference gene primers within the assay. Sequence reads were collapsed and filtered to measure the absolute abundance of every unique TCRbeta CDR3 rearrangement. For each sample, productive Simpson clonality was calculated by taking the square root of Simpson's diversity index across productive rearrangements. TCRdb obtained this table from immuneACCESS and retained in-frame rearrangements with V and J assigned. These tables miss some clones; where compared with another copy, unresolved V genes account for less than half of the shortfall, and the remainder is unexplained. That table is the source of V, J and clone size, and D and trimming were worked out from the DNA. This sample has 300,000 to 400,000 clones in its table, and approximately 91% of those were observed once. The top ten constitute about 7.3% of the sample.

One collaborating source in Seattle enrolled patients during active infection and followed them longitudinally through the course of disease. Whole blood was collected in K2EDTA tubes by collaborating institutions according to the institutions' own protocols. For TCRbeta analysis, collaborators shipped samples as frozen whole blood, isolated PBMCs, or DNA extracted from either of those sample types. The table lists this clone with a few counts. Its antigen remains undetermined. No much larger clone exists at a distance of one base, and base qualities are not known. Material: peripheral blood. The chain was built from TRBV3-1 (or the pseudogene TRBV3-2) and TRBJ2-3; TRBD2 might be the D gene, on 7 matching bases. This clonotype was obtained from a woman in her 70s with COVID-19, enrolled during active disease. The DNA sequence is as follows: TGTGCCAGCAGCCTTAGGGGGGGGGTCACAGATACGCAGTATTTT. It translates as CASSLRGGVTDTQYF.